Here is one T cell receptor beta chain with its context. The V and J ends lost 7 bases and 5 bases respectively, with 17 bases between them. The CDR3 has 14 residues. Germline lookup yields CDR1 LGHDT and CDR2 YNNKEL (reference sequence). The repertoire was sequenced with immunoSEQ multiplex PCR; TCRdb's copy has only in-frame clones and lacks some. The sample shows over 150,000 clones, 84% of them seen only once. This sample stems from a study of blood T cell repertoires in COVID-19. The TCR comes from a man in his forties or fifties who had recovered from COVID-19. The source material was PBMCs or T cells enriched from blood (not recorded which). This chain uses TRBV3-1 (or the pseudogene TRBV3-2) with TRBJ1-1; a weak D match, TRBD1 (5 bases). Here the CDR3 DNA reads TGTGCCAGCACCCCGGGGGATGGAGTTACTGAAGCTTTCTTT. Protein sequence: CASTPGDGVTEAFF.